This TCR beta chain was retrieved from a study of shared clonotypes between healthy human individuals. Terminally differentiated effector memory CD45RA+ cells were excluded by CCR7 positive selection of CD45RO-negative cells. Here immunoSEQ multiplex PCR was the method, and the copy in TCRdb shows in-frame clones only, minus some. The sample lists roughly 2.1 million clones, roughly 91% seen once, with more than 1.5% in the top ten. The CDR3 loop spans 15 amino acids. Germline CDR1 is SNHLY and CDR2 is FYNNEI. The germline V and J ends were trimmed by 6 bases and 2 bases, with 14 bases remaining between them.

This clonotype was sampled from a man aged 18 to 29 in good health. Some clones in this sample may be carry-over from other donors' samples. Sequencing input: naive CD8+ T cells from PBMCs. The rearrangement links TRBV2 to TRBJ2-1, with TRBD2 as a possible D gene (5 bases). The CDR3 reads CASSHASGAYNEQFF. The CDR3 coding sequence is TGTGCCAGCAGCCATGCCAGCGGAGCCTACAATGAGCAGTTCTTC.